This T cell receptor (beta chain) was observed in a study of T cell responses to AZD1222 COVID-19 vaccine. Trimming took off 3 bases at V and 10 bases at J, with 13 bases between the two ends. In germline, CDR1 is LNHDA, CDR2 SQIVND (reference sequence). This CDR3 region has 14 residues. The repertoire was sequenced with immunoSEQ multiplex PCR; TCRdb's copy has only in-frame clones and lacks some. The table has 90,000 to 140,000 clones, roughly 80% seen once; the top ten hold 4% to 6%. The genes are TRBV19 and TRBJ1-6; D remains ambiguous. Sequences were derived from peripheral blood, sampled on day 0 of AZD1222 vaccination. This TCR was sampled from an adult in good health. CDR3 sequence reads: CASSILHGQSPLHF. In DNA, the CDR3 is TGTGCCAGTAGTATCCTACATGGCCAATCACCCCTCCACTTT.